This is a list of T cell receptor beta chains from one sample in a study of cytomegalovirus exposure and HLA in healthy donors. Sequencing used immunoSEQ multiplex PCR; TCRdb keeps in-frame clones, though not all of them. The sample carries roughly 200,000 clones, approximately 9.5% recorded once. Material for sequencing was PBMCs. These receptors originate from a woman aged 25 to 39 in good health and CMV-seropositive. CDR3s include the opening cysteine and the closing phenylalanine or tryptophan. A D gene is named only where the DNA matches it firmly. Not every row has a clone size; where given, it reads once, few, many or a size class.

d_call: NA
clone_size: few
j_call: TRBJ1-1
v_call: TRBV27
cdr3_aa: CASSLQAGLNTEAFF
cdr3_nt: TGTGCCAGCAGTTTACAGGCAGGGCTGAACACTGAAGCTTTCTTT

d_call: TRBD1
clone_size: NA
j_call: TRBJ1-2
v_call: TRBV9
cdr3_aa: CASSGRDRANYGYTF
cdr3_nt: TGTGCCAGCAGCGGCCGGGACAGAGCTAACTATGGCTACACCTTC

d_call: TRBD2
clone_size: NA
j_call: TRBJ2-7
v_call: TRBV5-1
cdr3_aa: CASSQPTQTKPNSGGTSEQYF
cdr3_nt: TGCGCCAGCAGCCAACCAACACAAACAAAACCTAATTCGGGGGGGACCTCCGAGCAGTACTTC

d_call: TRBD1
clone_size: NA
j_call: TRBJ2-7
v_call: TRBV11-2
cdr3_aa: CASSFSPGQGVVYEQYF
cdr3_nt: TGTGCCAGCAGCTTCAGCCCGGGACAGGGGGTTGTTTACGAGCAGTACTTC

d_call: NA
clone_size: NA
j_call: TRBJ1-1
v_call: TRBV19
cdr3_aa: CASSILRGEAFF
cdr3_nt: TGTGCAAGTAGTATACTCCGGGGGGAAGCTTTCTTT

d_call: TRBD1
clone_size: NA
j_call: TRBJ2-7
v_call: TRBV5-1
cdr3_aa: CASSLLGTGTYEQYF
cdr3_nt: TGCGCCAGCAGCTTGTTGGGGACAGGGACCTACGAGCAGTACTTC

d_call: NA
clone_size: few
j_call: TRBJ1-3
v_call: TRBV5-1
cdr3_aa: CASSPGVYGNTIYF
cdr3_nt: TGCGCCAGCAGCCCAGGGGTTTACGGAAACACCATATATTTT

d_call: NA
clone_size: NA
j_call: TRBJ2-7
v_call: TRBV10-3
cdr3_aa: CAISETGAVHEQYF
cdr3_nt: TGTGCCATCAGTGAAACAGGTGCGGTCCACGAGCAGTACTTC

d_call: TRBD1
clone_size: few
j_call: TRBJ1-4
v_call: TRBV19
cdr3_aa: CASSRQGYEKLFF
cdr3_nt: TGTGCCAGTAGTAGACAGGGATATGAAAAACTGTTTTTT

d_call: NA
clone_size: few
j_call: TRBJ1-6
v_call: TRBV6-5
cdr3_aa: CASSYSGIRAGSPLHF
cdr3_nt: TGTGCCAGCAGTTACTCGGGGATTCGGGCGGGTTCACCCCTCCACTTT

d_call: TRBD2
clone_size: few
j_call: TRBJ2-2
v_call: TRBV5-1
cdr3_aa: CASSLQGLAGANTGELFF
cdr3_nt: TGCGCCAGCAGCCTGCAGGGACTAGCGGGAGCGAACACCGGGGAGCTGTTTTTT

d_call: NA
clone_size: NA
j_call: TRBJ1-2
v_call: TRBV6-1
cdr3_aa: CASSEYTANYGYTF
cdr3_nt: TGTGCCAGCAGTGAGTATACAGCTAACTATGGCTACACCTTC

d_call: TRBD1
clone_size: few
j_call: TRBJ2-2
v_call: TRBV2
cdr3_aa: CASNTGDSTGELFF
cdr3_nt: TGTGCCAGCAATACAGGGGATAGCACCGGGGAGCTGTTTTTT

d_call: TRBD1
clone_size: few
j_call: TRBJ2-7
v_call: TRBV27
cdr3_aa: CASSLGQDRGLYF
cdr3_nt: TGTGCCAGCAGTTTAGGTCAGGACAGGGGGCTCTACTTC

d_call: NA
clone_size: few
j_call: TRBJ2-7
v_call: TRBV6-5
cdr3_aa: CASSSGGRYEQYF
cdr3_nt: TGTGCCAGCAGTTCCGGGGGGCGGTACGAGCAGTACTTC

d_call: NA
clone_size: NA
j_call: TRBJ2-1
v_call: TRBV5-1
cdr3_aa: CASSLQNEQFF
cdr3_nt: TGCGCCAGCAGCCTTCAGAATGAGCAGTTCTTC

d_call: NA
clone_size: NA
j_call: TRBJ2-3
v_call: TRBV12-5
cdr3_aa: CASGLANLQRTDTQYF
cdr3_nt: TGTGCTAGTGGTTTGGCAAATCTTCAACGGACAGATACGCAGTATTTT

d_call: TRBD2
clone_size: NA
j_call: TRBJ2-3
v_call: TRBV10-1
cdr3_aa: CASSPPGGRTYF
cdr3_nt: TGCGCCAGCAGCCCCCCGGGGGGTAGGACGTATTTT

d_call: NA
clone_size: few
j_call: TRBJ1-3
v_call: TRBV6-1
cdr3_aa: CASSEQAGAGNTIYF
cdr3_nt: TGTGCCAGCAGTGAACAAGCCGGGGCTGGAAACACCATATATTTT

d_call: NA
clone_size: NA
j_call: TRBJ1-5
v_call: TRBV6-5
cdr3_aa: CASSPGISNQPQHF
cdr3_nt: TGTGCCAGCAGCCCAGGGATTAGCAATCAGCCCCAGCATTTT

d_call: NA
clone_size: few
j_call: TRBJ2-7
v_call: TRBV4-1
cdr3_aa: CASSLLQGKLSYEQYF
cdr3_nt: TGCGCCAGCAGCCTCCTACAGGGAAAACTCTCCTACGAGCAGTACTTC

d_call: NA
clone_size: NA
j_call: TRBJ1-5
v_call: TRBV12-5
cdr3_aa: CASGLAVNQPQHF
cdr3_nt: TGTGCTAGTGGTTTGGCAGTCAATCAGCCCCAGCATTTT

d_call: TRBD2
clone_size: NA
j_call: TRBJ2-7
v_call: TRBV6-6
cdr3_aa: CASTREGNEQYF
cdr3_nt: TGTGCCAGCACACGGGAGGGGAACGAGCAGTACTTC

d_call: TRBD2
clone_size: few
j_call: TRBJ2-3
v_call: TRBV4-1
cdr3_aa: CASSLLAGTDTQYF
cdr3_nt: TGCGCCAGCAGCCTTCTAGCGGGGACAGATACGCAGTATTTT

d_call: NA
clone_size: few
j_call: TRBJ2-5
v_call: TRBV7-9
cdr3_aa: CASSLGRGSETQYF
cdr3_nt: TGTGCCAGCAGCTTAGGCCGCGGGTCAGAGACCCAGTACTTC

d_call: NA
clone_size: NA
j_call: TRBJ2-1
v_call: TRBV19
cdr3_aa: CASSPSAPGIEQFF
cdr3_nt: TGTGCCAGCAGTCCTAGCGCCCCCGGCATTGAGCAGTTCTTC

d_call: NA
clone_size: NA
j_call: TRBJ2-1
v_call: TRBV4-2
cdr3_aa: CASSQAGVGSVEQFF
cdr3_nt: TGTGCCAGCAGCCAAGCCGGGGTAGGGTCAGTGGAGCAGTTCTTC

d_call: TRBD2
clone_size: NA
j_call: TRBJ2-5
v_call: TRBV7-6
cdr3_aa: CASSLKVEGGLEQETQYF
cdr3_nt: TGTGCCAGCAGTCTTAAAGTAGAGGGGGGACTAGAACAAGAGACCCAGTACTTC

d_call: NA
clone_size: NA
j_call: TRBJ1-3
v_call: TRBV9
cdr3_aa: CASSDSSSGNTIYF
cdr3_nt: TGTGCCAGCAGCGATTCCAGCTCTGGAAACACCATATATTTT

d_call: NA
clone_size: NA
j_call: TRBJ2-1
v_call: TRBV2
cdr3_aa: CARNRRYGSYNEQFF
cdr3_nt: TGTGCCAGGAACAGAAGGTATGGTTCCTACAATGAGCAGTTCTTC

d_call: TRBD1
clone_size: NA
j_call: TRBJ1-4
v_call: TRBV18
cdr3_aa: CASSPLGQGNEKLFF
cdr3_nt: TGTGCCAGCTCACCATTGGGACAGGGTAATGAAAAACTGTTTTTT

d_call: NA
clone_size: few
j_call: TRBJ2-5
v_call: TRBV18
cdr3_aa: CASSPQLGQETQYF
cdr3_nt: TGTGCCAGCTCACCACAGCTCGGCCAAGAGACCCAGTACTTC

d_call: TRBD2
clone_size: NA
j_call: TRBJ2-7
v_call: TRBV2
cdr3_aa: CASSVLAGGYGEQYF
cdr3_nt: TGTGCCAGCAGTGTGTTAGCGGGAGGATATGGCGAGCAGTACTTC

d_call: NA
clone_size: NA
j_call: TRBJ1-3
v_call: TRBV11-2
cdr3_aa: CASSLDALHDNLGNTIYF
cdr3_nt: TGTGCCAGCAGCTTAGATGCCTTACATGACAACCTTGGAAACACCATATATTTT

d_call: TRBD2
clone_size: NA
j_call: TRBJ2-7
v_call: TRBV15
cdr3_aa: CATSREAGGYEQYF
cdr3_nt: TGTGCCACCAGCAGGGAGGCGGGAGGTTACGAGCAGTACTTC

d_call: NA
clone_size: few
j_call: TRBJ1-4
v_call: TRBV2
cdr3_aa: CASSASGPSEKLFF
cdr3_nt: TGTGCCAGCAGTGCGTCAGGGCCGAGTGAAAAACTGTTTTTT

d_call: TRBD1
clone_size: NA
j_call: TRBJ2-7
v_call: TRBV2
cdr3_aa: CASQGQTASYEQYF
cdr3_nt: TGTGCCAGCCAGGGACAGACAGCCTCCTACGAGCAGTACTTC

d_call: NA
clone_size: NA
j_call: TRBJ2-5
v_call: TRBV5-1
cdr3_aa: CASSLAARETQYF
cdr3_nt: TGCGCCAGCAGCTTGGCCGCACGGGAGACCCAGTACTTC